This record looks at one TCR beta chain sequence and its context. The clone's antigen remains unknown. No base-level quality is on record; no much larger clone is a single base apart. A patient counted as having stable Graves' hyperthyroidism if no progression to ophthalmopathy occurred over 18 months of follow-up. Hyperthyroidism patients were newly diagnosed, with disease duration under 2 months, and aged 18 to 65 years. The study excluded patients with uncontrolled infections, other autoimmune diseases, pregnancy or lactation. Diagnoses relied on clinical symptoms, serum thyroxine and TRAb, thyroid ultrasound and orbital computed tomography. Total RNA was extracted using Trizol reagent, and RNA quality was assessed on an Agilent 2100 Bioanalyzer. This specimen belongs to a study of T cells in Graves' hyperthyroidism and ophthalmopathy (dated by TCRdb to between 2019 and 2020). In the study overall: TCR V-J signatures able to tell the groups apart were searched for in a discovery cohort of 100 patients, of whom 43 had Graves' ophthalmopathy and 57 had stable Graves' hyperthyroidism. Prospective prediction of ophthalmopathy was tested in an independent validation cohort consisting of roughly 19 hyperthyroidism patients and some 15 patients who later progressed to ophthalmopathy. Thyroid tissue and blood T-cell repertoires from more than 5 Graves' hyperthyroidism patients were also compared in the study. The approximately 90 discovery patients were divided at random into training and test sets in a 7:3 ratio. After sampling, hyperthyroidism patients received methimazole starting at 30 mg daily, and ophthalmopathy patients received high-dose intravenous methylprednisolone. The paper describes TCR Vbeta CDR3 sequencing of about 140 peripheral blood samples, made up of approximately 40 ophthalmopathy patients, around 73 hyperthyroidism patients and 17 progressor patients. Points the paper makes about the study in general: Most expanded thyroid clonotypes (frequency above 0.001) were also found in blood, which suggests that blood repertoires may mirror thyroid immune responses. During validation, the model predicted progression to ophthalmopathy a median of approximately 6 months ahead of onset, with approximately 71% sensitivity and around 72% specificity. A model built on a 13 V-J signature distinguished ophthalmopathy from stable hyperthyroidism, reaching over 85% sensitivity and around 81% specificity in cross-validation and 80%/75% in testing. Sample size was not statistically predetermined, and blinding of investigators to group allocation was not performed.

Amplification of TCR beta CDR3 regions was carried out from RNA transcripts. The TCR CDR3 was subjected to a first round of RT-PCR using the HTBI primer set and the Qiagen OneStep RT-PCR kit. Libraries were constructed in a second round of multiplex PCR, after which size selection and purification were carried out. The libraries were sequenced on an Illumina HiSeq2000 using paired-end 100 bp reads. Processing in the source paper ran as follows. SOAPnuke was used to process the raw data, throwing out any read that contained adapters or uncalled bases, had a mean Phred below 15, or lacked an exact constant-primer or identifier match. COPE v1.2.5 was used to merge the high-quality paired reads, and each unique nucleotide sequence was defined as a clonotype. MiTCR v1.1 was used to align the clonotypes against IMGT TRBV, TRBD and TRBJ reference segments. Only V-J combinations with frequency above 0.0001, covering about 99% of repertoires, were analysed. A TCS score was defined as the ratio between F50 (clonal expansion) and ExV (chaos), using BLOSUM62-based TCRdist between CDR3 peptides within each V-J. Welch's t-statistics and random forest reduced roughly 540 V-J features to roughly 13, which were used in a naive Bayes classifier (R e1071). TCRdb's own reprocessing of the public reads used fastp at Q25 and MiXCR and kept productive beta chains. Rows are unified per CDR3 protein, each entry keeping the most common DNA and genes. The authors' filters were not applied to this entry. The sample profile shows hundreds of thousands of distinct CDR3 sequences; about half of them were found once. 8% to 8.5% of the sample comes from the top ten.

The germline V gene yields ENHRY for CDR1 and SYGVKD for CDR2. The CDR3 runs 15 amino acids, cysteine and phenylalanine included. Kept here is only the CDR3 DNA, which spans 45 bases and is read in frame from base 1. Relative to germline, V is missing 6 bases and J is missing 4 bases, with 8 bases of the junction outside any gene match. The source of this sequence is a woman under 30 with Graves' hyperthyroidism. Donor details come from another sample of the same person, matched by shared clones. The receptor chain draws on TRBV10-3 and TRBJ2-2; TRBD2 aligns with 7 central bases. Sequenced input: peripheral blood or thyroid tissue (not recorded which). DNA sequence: TGTGCCATCAGCGCCGGGACTACCTTCACCGGGGAGCTGTTTTTT. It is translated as CAISAGTTFTGELFF.